This TCR beta chain was captured by sequencing in a study of Ad26.COV2.S vaccination and SARS-CoV-2 variants. Clones were read by immunoSEQ multiplex PCR, and TCRdb kept only the in-frame ones, dropping some. The table records about 680,000 clones, about 90% of them present only once. Documented treatment: roughly 19 received Ad26.COV2.S at low or high dose, single or two shots; 5 received placebo; per-sample allocation not given. Following the first vaccine or placebo injection, samples were taken on day 63. This clone was picked up one time. Per germline, CDR1 MGHDK and CDR2 SYGVNS. The V gene lost 7 bases and the J gene lost 9 bases, with 18 bases spanning the gap. The CDR3 runs to 13 residues.

The chain carries TRBV25-1 and TRBJ1-1; TRBD1 is a possible D gene (5 bases). Source: peripheral blood, taken in a trial of Ad26.COV2.S vaccine versus placebo. The receptor comes from a person between 18 and 65 years old who received the Ad26.COV2.S COVID-19 vaccine or a placebo. The CDR3 DNA reads TGTGCCAGCACCGAAGGGGACTCGCGGAAAGCTTTCTTT. Its translation: CASTEGDSRKAFF.